These 24 T cell receptor beta chains share one sample of origin, sequenced in a study of cytomegalovirus exposure and HLA in healthy donors. Primers for the PCR totalled 60 Vbeta and 13 Jbeta. Sequencing used immunoSEQ multiplex PCR; TCRdb keeps in-frame clones, though not all of them. This sample has some 240,000 clones, with approximately 91% found just once. Material for sequencing was PBMCs. The receptors were sampled from a girl aged 2 to 9 in good health and CMV-seronegative.

This clone was recorded a few times. The gene calls are TRBV25-1 and TRBJ2-7; the match to TRBD2 covers 7 bases. There are 13 residues in the CDR3. Germline CDR1 is MGHDK and CDR2 is SYGVNS. V lost 8 bases, J lost 7 bases, and 11 bases stayed unmatched. CDR3 bases: TGTGCCAGCCTTGGCGGGAGTCGTGTAGAGCAGTACTTC. The encoded protein is CASLGGSRVEQYF.

The gene calls are TRBV5-6 and TRBJ2-7, with 7 bases matching TRBD1. Trimming cost V 0 bases and J 4 bases; bases outside gene matches: 4. The CDR3 contains 14 residues. Germline V lookup: CDR1 SGHDT, CDR2 YYEEEE. The CDR3 DNA is TGTGCCAGCAGCTTGGGCAGGGGGAATTACGAGCAGTACTTC. This encodes CASSLGRGNYEQYF.

This clone was picked up one time. V usage is TRBV19 and J usage is TRBJ2-6, with 9 positions matching TRBD1. This CDR3 is built from 18 residues. Germline lookup yields CDR1 LNHDA and CDR2 SQIVND (reference sequence). V trimming: 4 bases; J trimming: 1 base; junction bases outside the gene matches: 8. The CDR3 loop reads CASSTGGTGSSGANVLTF. CDR3 sequence (DNA): TGTGCCAGTAGTACAGGCGGGACAGGGTCATCTGGGGCCAACGTCCTGACTTTC.

CDR3 region: CASRGDSYGYTF. In DNA, the CDR3 is TGTGCCAGCAGAGGGGACAGCTATGGCTACACCTTC. The chain carries TRBV2 and TRBJ1-2; TRBD1 aligns across 7 bases. The CDR3 sequence is 12 residues long. Germline CDR1 reads SNHLY; CDR2 reads FYNNEI. J gave up 4 bases and V 6 bases, and 2 bases lay outside the gene matches.

This chain joins TRBV15 and TRBJ2-7; TRBD1 might be the D (6 bases). Between the trimmed V and J ends, which lost 4 bases and 1 base, there was a span of 8 bases. Germline CDR1 and CDR2: LNHNV and YYDKDF (reference sequence). This CDR3 contains 13 residues. CDR3 region: CATSTGQSYEQYF. CDR3 coding DNA: TGTGCCACCAGCACAGGACAGTCCTACGAGCAGTACTTC.

J is TRBJ2-1 and V is TRBV4-1, with 13 nucleotides matching TRBD2. The CDR3 is made up of 20 amino acids. Germline lookup yields CDR1 MGHRA and CDR2 YSYEKL. V trimming: 4 bases; J trimming: 8 bases; junction bases outside the gene matches: 20. CDR3 nucleotide sequence: TGCGCCAGCAGCCCCCGGACTAGCGGGAGTTCCCAATCTTCTATGGATGAGCAGTTCTTC. Protein sequence: CASSPRTSGSSQSSMDEQFF.

The V call is TRBV5-1, the J call TRBJ1-2; TRBD1 agrees at 7 bases. J lost 6 bases, V lost 7 bases, and 12 bases had no gene match. There are 14 residues in the CDR3. Germline CDR1 reads SGHRS; CDR2 reads YFSETQ. The CDR3 spells CASHDPGGTHGYTF. CDR3 coding DNA: TGCGCCAGCCACGACCCAGGGGGGACCCATGGCTACACCTTC.

The chain couples TRBV30 to TRBJ2-3; TRBD1 matches 7 bases. V lost 0 bases to trimming and J lost 2 bases; unmatched junction nucleotides: 14. This CDR3 comprises 18 residues. Germline V gene data show CDR1 as GTSNPN and CDR2 as SVGIG (reference sequence). For the CDR3, the DNA is TGTGCCTGGAGTGTACAAGGGGGCACAGGACTTCTCACAGATACGCAGTATTTT. Its translation: CAWSVQGGTGLLTDTQYF.

This clone has a single count. The V gene is TRBV5-1, the J gene TRBJ1-6; possible D gene TRBD1, 6 bases. CDR3 length equals 15 residues. The germline V gene encodes CDR1 SGHRS and CDR2 YFSETQ. The V gene lost 2 bases and the J gene lost 10 bases, with 16 bases spanning the gap. CDR3 sequence reads: CASSLRSGGGSPLHF. For the CDR3, the DNA is TGCGCCAGCAGCTTACGGAGCGGGGGCGGATCACCCCTCCACTTT.

The genes are TRBV28 and TRBJ1-5; TRBD1 is a possible D gene (6 bases). This CDR3 region has 15 residues. Trimming pared 7 bases from V and 3 bases from J, leaving 16 bases between. Germline lookup yields CDR1 MDHEN and CDR2 SYDVKM. The DNA for the CDR3 is TGTGCCAGCAACCTACAGGGAGCGCCCAATCAGCCCCAGCATTTT. Its protein is CASNLQGAPNQPQHF. The full variable domain, its missing parts supplied by reference TRBV28 and TRBJ1-5, is DVKVTQSSRYLVKRTGEKVFLECVQDMDHENMFWYRQDPGLGLRLIYFSYDVKMKEKGDIPEGYSVSREKKERFSLILESASTNQTSMYLCASNLQGAPNQPQHFGDGTRLSIL.

The rearrangement links TRBV19 to TRBJ2-5; 8 bases align to TRBD2. V lost 3 bases, J lost 2 bases, and 5 bases stayed unmatched. This CDR3 is built from 15 residues. CDR1 is LNHDA, CDR2 SQIVND, per germline (reference sequence). CDR3: CASSIVPSGQETQYF. The CDR3 DNA reads TGTGCCAGTAGTATTGTCCCTAGCGGGCAAGAGACCCAGTACTTC.

This clone has only one observation. This rearrangement joins TRBV13 to TRBJ1-1, with a tentative D call TRBD1 (5 bases). Germline V gene data show CDR1 as PRHDT and CDR2 as FYEKMQ (reference sequence). This CDR3 is 15 amino acids long. V lost 4 bases and J lost 1, with 13 bases in between. This CDR3 reads CASSSGLGGNTEAFF. DNA for the CDR3: TGTGCCAGCAGCTCCGGCTTGGGGGGGAACACTGAAGCTTTCTTT.

The chain links TRBV6-1 to TRBJ2-2; 7 bases align to TRBD1. This CDR3 contains 13 residues. The V gene's germline CDR1 is MNHNS and CDR2 SASEGT. V trimming: 4 bases; J trimming: 10 bases; junction bases outside the gene matches: 6. This chain's CDR3 is CASSAEQGLELFF. The CDR3 DNA sequence: TGTGCCAGCAGTGCCGAACAGGGGTTGGAGCTGTTTTTT.

The chain has TRBV7-6 and TRBJ2-5; TRBD1 might be the D (6 bases). There are 15 residues in the CDR3. Trimming took off 2 bases at V and 5 bases at J, with 15 bases between the two ends. Germline CDR1 and CDR2: SGHVS and FNYEAQ. This CDR3 reads CASSLQVRGMETQYF. As DNA, the CDR3 is TGTGCCAGCAGCTTACAGGTCAGGGGTATGGAGACCCAGTACTTC.

V usage is TRBV4-1 and J usage is TRBJ1-1; D remains unclear. The CDR3 totals 15 residues. Germline loops: CDR1 MGHRA, CDR2 YSYEKL. Trimming removed 3 bases from V and 1 base from J, with 12 bases in between. The CDR3 loop reads CASSHPGLRNTEAFF. CDR3 sequence (DNA): TGCGCCAGCAGCCATCCTGGCCTTCGGAACACTGAAGCTTTCTTT.

V usage is TRBV2 and J usage is TRBJ1-1, with 9 positions matching TRBD1. The CDR3 sequence is 15 residues long. CDR1 is SNHLY and CDR2 is FYNNEI in the germline V gene. V lost 7 bases to trimming and J lost 5 bases; unmatched junction nucleotides: 11. The DNA of the CDR3 is TGTGCCAGCACCGACCTTACAGGGGGCGGAACTGAAGCTTTCTTT. The encoded protein is CASTDLTGGGTEAFF.

CDR3 amino acids: CATSNRLAGGTGANVLTF. The DNA of the CDR3 is TGTGCCACCAGCAACAGACTAGCGGGGGGGACTGGGGCCAACGTCCTGACTTTC. The V call is TRBV15, the J call TRBJ2-6; 14 nucleotides align to TRBD2. In germline, CDR1 is LNHNV, CDR2 YYDKDF (reference sequence). There are 18 residues in the CDR3. V shed 4 bases, J shed 2 bases, and the junction held 4 bases outside the gene matches.

The chain is built from TRBV10-1 and TRBJ2-7, with 8 bases identical to TRBD2. J lost 0 bases, V lost 2 bases, and 3 bases had no gene match. This CDR3 contains 15 residues. CDR1 is WNHNN, CDR2 SYGVQD, per germline (reference sequence). The CDR3 sequence: CASSEGSGASYEQYF. The CDR3 DNA follows: TGCGCCAGCAGTGAGGGTAGCGGGGCCTCCTACGAGCAGTACTTC.

This chain links TRBV13 with TRBJ1-1; 7 nucleotides align to TRBD1. The V segment lost 3 bases and the J segment 3 bases; nucleotides outside the gene matches: 7. CDR3 size: 15 residues. Germline V gives CDR1 PRHDT, CDR2 FYEKMQ (reference sequence). The CDR3 DNA is TGTGCCAGCAGCTTCAGACAGGGCCCGCACACTGAAGCTTTCTTT. Translation gives CASSFRQGPHTEAFF.

J is TRBJ2-3 and V is TRBV27, with D maybe TRBD2 (5 bases). V lost 6 bases to trimming and J lost 6 bases, with 13 bases between them. From germline, CDR1 is MNHEY and CDR2 SMNVEV (reference sequence). The CDR3 extends over 13 amino acids. CDR3 sequence: CASRGSGRDTQYF. The CDR3 DNA reads TGTGCCAGCAGGGGGAGCGGTAGGGATACGCAGTATTTT.

The chain couples TRBV11-2 to TRBJ2-7, with unresolved D. Germline CDR1 is SGHAT and CDR2 is FQNNGV. The CDR3 extends over 14 amino acids. The V end was cut by 3 bases, the J end by 4 bases, with 13 bases between. CDR3 amino acids: CASSFGGGTYEQYF. The CDR3 DNA sequence: TGTGCCAGCAGCTTTGGCGGCGGTACGTACGAGCAGTACTTC.

The V gene is TRBV19, the J gene TRBJ1-5; D gene uncertain. Trimming shortened V by 3 bases and J by 6 bases, and 15 bases separated the two germline ends. The CDR3 is 15 amino acids. Germline lookup yields CDR1 LNHDA and CDR2 SQIVND (reference sequence). This CDR3 reads CASSIFGILGQPQHF. The CDR3 DNA sequence: TGTGCCAGTAGTATTTTCGGGATTTTGGGTCAGCCCCAGCATTTT.

This clone was recorded only once. The V call is TRBV5-6, the J call TRBJ1-1, with D unresolved. The CDR3 is 12 residues long. Germline assignment: CDR1 SGHDT and CDR2 YYEEEE. The V end was cut by 2 bases, the J end by 6 bases, with 8 bases between. CDR3: CASSFGPSEAFF. The CDR3 nucleotides read TGTGCCAGCAGCTTTGGGCCCTCTGAAGCTTTCTTT.

The chain has TRBV6-5 and TRBJ2-6; TRBD1 matches 8 bases. V trimming: 5 bases; J trimming: 2 bases; junction bases outside the gene matches: 2. The CDR3 sequence is 15 residues long. Germline CDR1 MNHEY, CDR2 SVGAGI. Here the CDR3 reads CASSQQGAGANVLTF. DNA for the CDR3: TGTGCCAGCAGTCAACAGGGGGCTGGGGCCAACGTCCTGACTTTC.